This TCR beta chain came from a study of T cells after somatic rescue of genetic block. Here immunoSEQ multiplex PCR was the method, and the copy in TCRdb shows in-frame clones only, minus some. Of around 100,000 clones listed, approximately 90% were seen once; the top ten hold 1.4%. Germline V gene data show CDR1 as SNHLY and CDR2 as FYNNEI. V was pared by 4 bases and J by 1 base, with 7 bases between. The CDR3 is made up of 13 amino acids. The sequencing sample was made of peripheral blood mononuclear cells (PBMCs). V and J are TRBV2 and TRBJ1-1, with D perhaps TRBD1 (6 bases). This receptor was obtained from a woman under 30. DNA for the CDR3: TGTGCCAGCAGTGTACAGGGGAACACTGAAGCTTTCTTT. The encoded protein is CASSVQGNTEAFF.